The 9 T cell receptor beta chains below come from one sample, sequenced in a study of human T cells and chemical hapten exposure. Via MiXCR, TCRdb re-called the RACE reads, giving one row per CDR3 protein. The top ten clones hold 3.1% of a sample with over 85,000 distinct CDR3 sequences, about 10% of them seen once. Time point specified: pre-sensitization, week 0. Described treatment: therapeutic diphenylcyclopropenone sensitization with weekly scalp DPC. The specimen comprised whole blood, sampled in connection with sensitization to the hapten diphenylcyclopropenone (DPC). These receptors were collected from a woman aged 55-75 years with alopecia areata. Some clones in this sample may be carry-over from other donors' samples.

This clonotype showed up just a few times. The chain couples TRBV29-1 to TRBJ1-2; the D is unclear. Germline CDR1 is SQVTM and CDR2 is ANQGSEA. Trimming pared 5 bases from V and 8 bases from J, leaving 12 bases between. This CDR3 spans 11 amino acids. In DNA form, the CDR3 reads TGCAGCGTTTTGTTCGTAGAGGGCTACACCTTC. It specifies CSVLFVEGYTF.

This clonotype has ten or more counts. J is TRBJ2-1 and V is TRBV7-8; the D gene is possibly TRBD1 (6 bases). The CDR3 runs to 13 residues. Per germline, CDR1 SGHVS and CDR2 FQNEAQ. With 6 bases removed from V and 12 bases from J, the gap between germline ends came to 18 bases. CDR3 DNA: TGTGCCAGCAGTCTTCGAGAGGGGGATAGGCAGTTCTTC. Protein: CASSLREGDRQFF. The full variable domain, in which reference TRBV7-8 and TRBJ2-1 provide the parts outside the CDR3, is GAGVSQSPRYKVAKRGQDVALRCDPISGHVSLFWYQQALGQGPEFLTYFQNEAQLDKSGLPSDRFFAERPEGSVSTLKIQRTQQEDSAVYLCASSLREGDRQFFGPGTRLTVL.

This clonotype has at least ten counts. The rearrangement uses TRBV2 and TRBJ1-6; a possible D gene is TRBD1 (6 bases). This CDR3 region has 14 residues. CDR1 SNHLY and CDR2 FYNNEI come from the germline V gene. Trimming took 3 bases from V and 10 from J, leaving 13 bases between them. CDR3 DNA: TGTGCCAGCAGTGATTTGGGGGGCGGGTCACCCCTCCACTTT. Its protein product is CASSDLGGGSPLHF.

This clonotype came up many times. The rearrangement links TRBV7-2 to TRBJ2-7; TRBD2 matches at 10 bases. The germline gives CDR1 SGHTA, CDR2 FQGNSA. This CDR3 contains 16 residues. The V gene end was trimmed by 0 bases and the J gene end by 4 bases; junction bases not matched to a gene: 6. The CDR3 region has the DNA TGTGCCAGCAGCTTAGCCCCACCTAGCGGGGGTTACGAGCAGTACTTC. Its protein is CASSLAPPSGGYEQYF.

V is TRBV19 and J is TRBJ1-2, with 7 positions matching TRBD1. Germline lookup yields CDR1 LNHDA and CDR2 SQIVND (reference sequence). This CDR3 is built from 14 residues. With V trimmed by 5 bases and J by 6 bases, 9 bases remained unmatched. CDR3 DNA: TGTGCCAGTAGTGTAATGAAGGGGGCCCATGGCTACACCTTC. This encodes CASSVMKGAHGYTF.

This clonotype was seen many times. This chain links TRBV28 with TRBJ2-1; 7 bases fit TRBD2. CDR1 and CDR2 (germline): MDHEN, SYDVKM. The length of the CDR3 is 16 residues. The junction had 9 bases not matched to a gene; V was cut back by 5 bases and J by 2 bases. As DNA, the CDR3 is TGTGCCAGCAGTCCGCCCAGGACTAGGACCTACAATGAGCAGTTCTTC. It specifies CASSPPRTRTYNEQFF.

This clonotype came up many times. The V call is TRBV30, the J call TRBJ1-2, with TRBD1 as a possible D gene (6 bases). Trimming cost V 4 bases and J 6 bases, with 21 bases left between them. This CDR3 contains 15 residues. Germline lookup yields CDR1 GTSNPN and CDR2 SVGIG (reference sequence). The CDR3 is CAWNTGYFNANGYTF. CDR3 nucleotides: TGTGCCTGGAATACAGGGTATTTTAACGCAAATGGCTACACCTTC.

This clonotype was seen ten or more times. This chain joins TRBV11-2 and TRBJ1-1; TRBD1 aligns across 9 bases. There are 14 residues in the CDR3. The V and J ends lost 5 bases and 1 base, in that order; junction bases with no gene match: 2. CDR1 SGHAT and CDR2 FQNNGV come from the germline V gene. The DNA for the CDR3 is TGTGCCAGCAGCGCGGGACAGGGGAACACTGAAGCTTTCTTT. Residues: CASSAGQGNTEAFF.

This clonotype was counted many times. CDR3 residues: CASLIRIGDGYTF. In DNA, the CDR3 is TGTGCCAGCCTTATACGGATTGGGGATGGCTACACCTTC. V gene TRBV19 combines with J gene TRBJ1-2, with unresolved D. V was cut by 9 bases and J by 6 bases, with 17 bases left in between. Germline CDR1 is LNHDA and CDR2 is SQIVND (reference sequence). This CDR3 comprises 13 residues.